A selection of T cell receptor beta chains follows, all from one sample in a study of blood T cell repertoires in COVID-19. The method was immunoSEQ multiplex PCR; TCRdb's version includes in-frame clones alone and lacks a portion of them. The sample lists about 20,000 clones; about 91% were seen once. Sequenced material: PBMCs or T cells enriched from blood (not recorded which). These receptors were obtained from a woman aged 25 to 45 who had recovered from COVID-19. CDR3s include the opening cysteine and the closing phenylalanine or tryptophan.

TRBJ1-5	TRBV10-3	CAISASQGHQPQHF
TRBJ1-2	TRBV12-3/TRBV12-4	CASSKQGSYGYTF
TRBJ1-1	TRBV27	CASSPLRQGEAEAFF
TRBJ1-3	TRBV4-3	CASSQDSNSGNTIYF
TRBJ2-7	TRBV7-3	CASSFGGTYEQYF
TRBJ1-2	TRBV24-1	CATGTGGTFGYTF
TRBJ1-1	TRBV29-1	CSALPGTGENTEAFF
TRBJ1-1	TRBV14	CASSQSGLNTEAFF
TRBJ2-3	TRBV5-4	CASSLVSAGTGNTQYF
TRBJ1-1	TRBV5-1	CASSTTGLNTEAFF
TRBJ2-1	TRBV25-1	CASSGRDIYNEQFF
TRBJ2-6	TRBV5-6	CASSLTSGASGANVLTF
TRBJ2-2	TRBV12-5	CASGLLDGLADYTGELFF
TRBJ1-6	TRBV6-5	CASSYAFQGNSPLHF
TRBJ1-1	TRBV4-2	CASSQEMSLNTEAFF
TRBJ2-6	TRBV5-6	CASSPQNSGANVLTF
TRBJ2-7	TRBV10-2	CASSEGTSGQGAGEQYF
TRBJ1-1	TRBV7-2	CASRRQGGTEAFF
TRBJ2-7	TRBV5-1	CASTGLAGGEQYF
TRBJ1-1	TRBV5-8	CASSLWGDYIGEAFF
TRBJ1-3	TRBV5-4	CASSPGTPSGNTIYF
TRBJ1-5	TRBV7-2	CASSLDPGRHQPQHF
TRBJ2-1	TRBV6-5	CASSRGVVHNEQFF
TRBJ2-3	TRBV6-1	CASSAATSGGTDTQYF